This is a list of T cell receptor beta chains from one sample in a study of cytomegalovirus exposure and HLA in healthy donors. The table came from immunoSEQ multiplex PCR; TCRdb's copy has only in-frame clones and leaves some out. This sample has 250,000 to 300,000 clones, with around 91% found just once. The source material was PBMCs. Every receptor here comes from a woman under 30 in good health and CMV-seronegative. CDR3s include the opening cysteine and the closing phenylalanine or tryptophan. Fields, in order: V gene, D gene, clone size, J gene, CDR3 protein, CDR3 DNA. D genes are given only for firm matches. Clone sizes are given selectively: once, few, many, or a class where the clone is expanded.

TRBV27,NA,NA,TRBJ2-2,CASSRALRTGELFF,TGTGCCAGCAGCCGTGCACTGCGGACCGGGGAGCTGTTTTTT
TRBV2,NA,NA,TRBJ1-2,CATGHKQAYGYTF,TGTGCCACCGGACACAAACAAGCCTATGGCTACACCTTC
TRBV6-1,TRBD1,NA,TRBJ2-2,CASSELGQLTTGELFF,TGTGCCAGCAGTGAGTTGGGACAGTTGACCACCGGGGAGCTGTTTTTT
TRBV7-8,TRBD1,NA,TRBJ1-3,CASSATGTEGNTIYF,TGTGCCAGCAGCGCCACCGGGACAGAGGGAAACACCATATATTTT
TRBV7-8,TRBD2,NA,TRBJ2-3,CASSSTSGGRQYF,TGTGCCAGCAGCTCGACTAGCGGGGGCCGACAGTATTTT
TRBV10-3,TRBD1,once,TRBJ1-3,CAISEMWDSLLSGNTIYF,TGTGCCATCAGTGAGATGTGGGACAGTCTACTCTCTGGAAACACCATATATTTT
TRBV7-2,TRBD1,NA,TRBJ2-2,CASRQPGQGATGELFF,TGTGCCAGCAGACAACCGGGACAGGGGGCGACCGGGGAGCTGTTTTTT
TRBV10-3,TRBD1,NA,TRBJ2-2,CAIRATGENTGELFF,TGTGCCATCAGGGCGACAGGGGAGAACACCGGGGAGCTGTTTTTT
TRBV19,TRBD1,NA,TRBJ1-1,CASTRTGLREAFF,TGTGCCAGTACGCGGACAGGGCTGCGGGAAGCTTTCTTT
TRBV30,NA,NA,TRBJ1-1,CAWSQTGMEAFF,TGTGCCTGGAGTCAAACAGGGATGGAAGCTTTCTTT